This T cell receptor beta chain came from a study of blood T cell repertoires in COVID-19. V was trimmed by 4 bases and J by 0 bases, leaving 13 bases between them. The CDR3 consists of 15 residues. Looked up from germline, CDR1 is SQVTM and CDR2 is ANQGSEA. TCRdb keeps only in-frame clones here, not all; method: immunoSEQ multiplex PCR. The sample holds tens of thousands of clones, 70% to 90% seen once. The chain joins TRBV29-1 to TRBJ1-5; maybe TRBD1 (6 bases). The sequencing sample was made of peripheral blood. This sequence was found in a man between 35 and 55 years old with COVID-19, enrolled during active disease. The CDR3 nucleotides read TGCAGCGTTGCACTGGACAGCTATAGCAATCAGCCCCAGCATTTT. Residues: CSVALDSYSNQPQHF.